The TCR beta chain under discussion was sequenced for a study of cytomegalovirus exposure and HLA in healthy donors. PCR amplification relied on 60 Vbeta primers (plus 13 Jbeta primers). TCRdb keeps only in-frame clones here, not all; method: immunoSEQ multiplex PCR. The data contain some 180,000 clones, 80% of them singletons. CDR1 is SGHRS, CDR2 YFSETQ, per germline. The CDR3 spans 15 residues. The V and J ends lost 0 bases and 7 bases, in that order; junction bases with no gene match: 9. This clone turned up a few times. J is TRBJ1-2 and V is TRBV5-1; 7 bases are a match to TRBD1. The source of this sequence is a woman in her twenties or thirties in good health and CMV-seronegative. Specimen: PBMCs. In DNA form, the CDR3 reads TGCGCCAGCAGCTTGGGGGACAGTCCCGGGGGTGGCTACACCTTC. Amino acids: CASSLGDSPGGGYTF.